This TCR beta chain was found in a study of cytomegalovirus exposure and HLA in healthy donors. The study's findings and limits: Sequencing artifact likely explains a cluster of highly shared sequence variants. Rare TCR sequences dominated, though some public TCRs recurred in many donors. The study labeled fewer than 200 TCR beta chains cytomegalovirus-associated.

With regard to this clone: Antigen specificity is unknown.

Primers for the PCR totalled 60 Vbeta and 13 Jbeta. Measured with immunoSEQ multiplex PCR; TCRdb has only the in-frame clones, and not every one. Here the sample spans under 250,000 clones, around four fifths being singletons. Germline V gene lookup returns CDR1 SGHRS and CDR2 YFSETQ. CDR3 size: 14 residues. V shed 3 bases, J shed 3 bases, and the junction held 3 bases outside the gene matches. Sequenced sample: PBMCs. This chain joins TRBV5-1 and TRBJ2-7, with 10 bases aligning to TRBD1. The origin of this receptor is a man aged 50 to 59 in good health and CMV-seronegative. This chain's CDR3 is CASSSRTGGYEQYF. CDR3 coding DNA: TGCGCCAGCAGCTCCCGGACAGGGGGCTACGAGCAGTACTTC.